This TCR beta chain came from a study of blood T cell repertoires in COVID-19. Background on the study: Both acute and convalescent COVID-19 samples were obtained from the United States, Italy and Spain. T cells, B-cell-depleted T cells, or PBMCs provided the cDNA or gDNA that served as material.

As processed by the authors: Researchers report that nucleated cell counts were estimated from reference gene primer amplification. Only in-frame clones appear in the TCRdb table, and some are missing; sequencing was by immunoSEQ multiplex PCR. From that table come the V and J calls and clone size; the DNA was used to work out D and trimming. The data show over 100,000 clones, with around 86% seen just once and approximately 4.7% held by the top ten. CDR3 length equals 11 residues. Trimming pared 5 bases from V and 1 base from J, leaving 5 bases between. CDR1 and CDR2 from the germline V gene are GTSNPN and SVGIG (reference sequence).

Sequencing was performed on peripheral blood. The chain recombines TRBV30 with TRBJ1-1; the D gene is possibly TRBD1 (5 bases). The clonotype originates from a man aged 40-55 years with acute or convalescent COVID-19. The CDR3 region is CAWDRNTEAFF. CDR3 DNA: TGTGCCTGGGACAGGAACACTGAAGCTTTCTTT.